This T cell receptor beta chain was sequenced for a study of blood T cells in healthy people across ages (dated by TCRdb to about 2015). About the investigation overall: In model experiments, roughly one uniquely barcoded TCR beta cDNA molecule per two T cells was captured by template switching. Age-related changes in TCR beta repertoire diversity were measured in the study by deep sequencing normalized with unique cDNA molecular identifiers. The donors were divided into four age groups: young (average about 16 years), middle-aged (almost 40), aged (approximately 62) and long-lived (82). To avoid experimental bias, donors of different ages were distributed randomly across sequencing lanes. For two donors (one aged 18 to 29 and one aged 80 or older), the study analyzed two additional independent replicas of 1 million unique cDNA reads from the same blood draw. The paper as a whole reports these results and caveats: Observed TCR beta diversity correlated strongly with the percentage of naive T cells measured by flow cytometry. As age increased, observed TCR beta diversity per million T cells dropped in a roughly linear way, and a significant reduction was already evident by age approximately 40. Because donor CMV infection status was unknown, age-related changes in expanded clonotypes were potentially confounded. Total diversity estimates from one million sequenced T cells were considered lower bounds and underestimates. Since profiling was done on bulk unsorted PBMCs, naive and antigen-experienced compartments could not be conclusively compared. Compared with the aged group, more naive CD4+ T cells, fewer expanded clones and increased TCR diversity were shown by the long-lived group, suggesting age selection.

Systemically healthy Caucasian individuals from Russia, 35 to 50 in total and aged about 6 to 95 years, were included as donors. Ten milliliters of peripheral blood were drawn from each donor into EDTA-treated Vacutainer tubes. Ficoll-Paque density-gradient centrifugation was used to isolate PBMCs, with at least 7 million obtained per sample. Total RNA was extracted from PBMCs with Trizol reagent, with at least 6 micrograms obtained per sample. For every donor, flow cytometry on a PBMC aliquot measured the percentage of naive CD45RAhigh/CD27high T cells. Reading from cysteine to phenylalanine, the CDR3 counts 15 amino acids. Of the read, only the CDR3 DNA is kept; its 45 bases are in frame from base 1. The junction shows trimming of 5 bases on V and 0 bases on J, plus 11 bases between the germline ends. CDR1 and CDR2 (MDHEN, SYDVKM) derive from the germline V gene. The receptor library was made with 5' RACE. TCRdb shows the sequencer as Illumina HiSeq 2500. A second PCR of about 6 to 11 cycles was run with a J-beta primer mix and a sample-barcoded 5' primer. A unique molecular identifier was introduced onto each TCR beta cDNA molecule by a template-switch 5' adaptor carrying 12 random nucleotides. At least 2.5 million CDR3-containing paired-end reads were obtained from each sample. First-strand cDNA synthesis was performed from all RNA using the Mint cDNA synthesis kit, with priming by a TRBC-specific oligonucleotide. All cDNA was treated with uracil-DNA glycosylase and then went through a first 18-cycle PCR with the universal primers M1SS and BC2_uni_R. On the study's bioinformatics: For normalization, 1 million high-quality reads were randomly selected from each sample, with every read carrying a distinct molecular identifier. Reads with shared molecular identifiers were discarded instead of being binned into consensus sequences. MiTCR, run with a Q25 quality threshold and the strictest error-elimination algorithm, handled CDR3 identification, clonotype clustering and error correction. A nonparametric unseen species model with Euler transformation was used to estimate lower-bound total TCR beta diversity. The public reads were quality trimmed at Q25 with fastp and then assembled into clones with MiXCR by TCRdb, keeping productive beta chains. Rows are combined by CDR3 protein, so each entry shows the most common genes and DNA. The V and J calls reflect TCRdb's pipeline rather than the authors' work. The sample data list roughly 900,000 distinct CDR3 sequences, and approximately 49% of these were observed just once. Of the sample, about an eighth falls within the top ten clones.

Only a few counts were recorded for this clonotype. This clone's antigen is unknown. One base away there is no much larger clone; base qualities are not given. The chain is assembled from TRBV28 and TRBJ2-1; the D region may be TRBD1 or TRBD2, each matching 6 bases equally. Sequences were obtained from blood. This TCR was recovered from a man aged 25 to 40 in good health. The CDR3 loop reads CASSKGGGSYNEQFF. The nucleotide sequence is given as TGTGCCAGCAGTAAGGGGGGCGGCTCCTACAATGAGCAGTTCTTC.